Each of the 25 T cell receptor beta chains below was sequenced from the same sample in a study of shared clonotypes between healthy human individuals. The assay was immunoSEQ multiplex PCR, and TCRdb's table has in-frame clones only and misses some. The data hold over 800,000 clones, with more than 85% observed a single time. CD8 cells regarded as naive lacked CD45RO, were positively chosen for CCR7, and omitted terminally differentiated effector memory CD45RA+ cells. The specimen sequenced was naive CD8+ T cells sorted from blood. Source of these receptors: a man aged 30 to 45 in good health.

The chain employs TRBV5-1 and TRBJ2-1; 10 bases align to TRBD1. J gave up 4 bases and V 3 bases, and 4 bases lay outside the gene matches. Germline values: CDR1 SGHRS, CDR2 YFSETQ. The CDR3 is 15 amino acids. For the CDR3, the DNA is TGCGCCAGCAGCTCGCCGGGACAGGGGTACAATGAGCAGTTCTTC. This gives the protein CASSSPGQGYNEQFF.

With regard to this clone: The sample has other DNA sequences that encode this CDR3 too. The chain carries TRBV27 and TRBJ2-7, with TRBD2 matching 7 bases. This CDR3 spans 15 amino acids. Germline assignment: CDR1 MNHEY and CDR2 SMNVEV (reference sequence). Trimming at V came to 2 bases and at J to 1 base, leaving 5 bases not matched to a gene. This chain's CDR3 is CASSLIAGGSYEQYF. CDR3 DNA sequence: TGTGCCAGCAGTTTAATAGCGGGCGGGTCCTACGAGCAGTACTTC.

With regard to this clone: Other DNA sequences in this specimen translate into the identical CDR3. The CDR3 loop reads CASSSGSSYEQYF. For the CDR3, the DNA is TGTGCCAGTAGTAGCGGGAGCTCCTACGAGCAGTACTTC. The rearrangement joins TRBV19 to TRBJ2-7; 7 bases are a match to TRBD2. The CDR3 sequence is 13 residues long. The ends lost 4 bases at V and 0 bases at J; junction bases unmatched: 0. Germline V gene data show CDR1 as LNHDA and CDR2 as SQIVND (reference sequence).

The chain couples TRBV18 to TRBJ1-1, with D perhaps TRBD1 (5 bases). V was clipped by 3 bases and J by 4 bases, with 15 bases between them. CDR3 length equals 15 residues. Germline CDR1 is KGHSH and CDR2 is LQKENI. This CDR3 is CASSPPLTGATEAFF. The CDR3 DNA sequence: TGTGCCAGCTCACCCCCTCTAACAGGCGCCACTGAAGCTTTCTTT.

The chain employs TRBV19 and TRBJ1-2, with D tentatively TRBD1 (6 bases). Per germline, CDR1 LNHDA and CDR2 SQIVND (reference sequence). With 3 bases removed from V and 0 bases from J, the gap between germline ends came to 11 bases. This CDR3 is 15 amino acids long. The chain's CDR3 is CASSMWTATNYGYTF. CDR3 coding DNA: TGTGCCAGTAGTATGTGGACAGCTACTAACTATGGCTACACCTTC.

The chain uses TRBV9 and TRBJ1-2, with unresolved D. The CDR3 runs to 14 residues. V was shortened by 2 bases and J by 4 bases, with 12 bases between the two germline ends. Germline V lookup: CDR1 SGDLS, CDR2 YYNGEE. The CDR3 region has the DNA TGTGCCAGCAGCGTGGAGGACTCCCCCTATGGCTACACCTTC. This gives the protein CASSVEDSPYGYTF.

In its sample, this clone was seen once. The rearrangement joins TRBV11-2 to TRBJ2-5; TRBD1 matches at 10 bases. This CDR3 is built from 16 residues. V shed 1 base, J shed 5 bases, and the junction held 7 bases outside the gene matches. From germline, CDR1 is SGHAT and CDR2 FQNNGV. The CDR3 coding sequence is TGTGCCAGCAGCTTAGCTCAGACAGGGGGCCTCGAGACCCAGTACTTC. Amino acids: CASSLAQTGGLETQYF. Together with reference TRBV11-2 and TRBJ2-5, the CDR3 gives the full variable domain: EAGVAQSPRYKIIEKRQSVAFWCNPISGHATLYWYQQILGQGPKLLIQFQNNGVVDDSQLPKDRFSAERLKGVDSTLKIQPAKLEDSAVYLCASSLAQTGGLETQYFGPGTRLLVL.

The V gene is TRBV19, the J gene TRBJ2-7, with 8 nucleotides matching TRBD1. J gave up 0 bases and V 5 bases, and 6 bases lay outside the gene matches. Germline CDR1 is LNHDA and CDR2 is SQIVND (reference sequence). The CDR3 contains 15 residues. The CDR3 here is CASSPGGHSSYEQYF. CDR3 sequence (DNA): TGTGCCAGTAGTCCAGGGGGCCATTCCTCCTACGAGCAGTACTTC.

This chain links TRBV15 with TRBJ2-3; D gene ambiguous. The CDR3 extends over 14 amino acids. Trimming shortened V by 0 bases and J by 5 bases, and 9 bases separated the two germline ends. The germline V gene has CDR1 LNHNV and CDR2 YYDKDF (reference sequence). The CDR3 loop is CATSRDGRLDTQYF. In DNA, the CDR3 is TGTGCCACCAGCAGAGATGGACGGTTAGATACGCAGTATTTT.

The J gene is TRBJ2-7, the V gene TRBV11-3; D gene ambiguous. The length of the CDR3 is 13 residues. With 1 base removed from V and 0 bases from J, the gap between germline ends came to 4 bases. Germline lookup yields CDR1 SGHNT and CDR2 YENEEA. The CDR3 reads CASSLAASYEQYF. DNA for the CDR3: TGTGCCAGCAGCTTAGCGGCCTCCTACGAGCAGTACTTC.

The J gene is TRBJ2-7, the V gene TRBV19; 7 bases map to TRBD1. Germline lookup yields CDR1 LNHDA and CDR2 SQIVND (reference sequence). This CDR3 is 14 amino acids long. The V and J ends lost 7 bases and 3 bases, in that order; junction bases with no gene match: 9. CDR3 sequence: CASNTGTAVYEQYF. For the CDR3, the DNA is TGTGCCAGTAATACCGGGACAGCGGTCTACGAGCAGTACTTC.

This clone was seen just once. The V gene is TRBV7-7, the J gene TRBJ2-5; 10 nucleotides agree with TRBD2. The CDR3 is 17 residues long. V dropped 3 bases and J dropped 0; count of bases not matched to a gene: 7. CDR1 is SSHAT, CDR2 FNYEAQ, per germline (reference sequence). CDR3 amino acids: CASSLRLAGANQETQYF. DNA of the CDR3: TGTGCCAGCAGCTTGAGGCTAGCGGGAGCGAACCAAGAGACCCAGTACTTC.

V is TRBV29-1 and J is TRBJ2-1; 7 positions agree with TRBD2. CDR1 SQVTM and CDR2 ANQGSEA come from the germline V gene. CDR3 size: 12 residues. The CDR3 coding sequence is TGCAGTGCTAGCGGACCCTACAATGAGCAGTTCTTC. Its translation is CSASGPYNEQFF.

The rearrangement links TRBV27 to TRBJ2-1; 10 nucleotides line up with TRBD2. Germline lookup yields CDR1 MNHEY and CDR2 SMNVEV (reference sequence). The junction had 6 bases not matched to a gene; V was cut back by 5 bases and J by 8 bases. The CDR3 is 14 residues long. CDR3 amino acids: CASSTLAGDYEQFF. The DNA of the CDR3 is TGTGCCAGCAGTACCCTAGCGGGAGATTATGAGCAGTTCTTC.

The chain recombines TRBV4-2 with TRBJ2-7; D gene ambiguous. The CDR3 is 13 amino acids. V was pared by 0 bases and J by 5 bases, with 8 bases between. In germline, CDR1 is LGHNA, CDR2 YNFKEQ. The CDR3 sequence is CASSQDLDDEQYF. The CDR3 nucleotides are TGTGCCAGCAGCCAAGATCTTGATGACGAGCAGTACTTC.

J is TRBJ2-3 and V is TRBV7-6; 9 bases are a match to TRBD1. Germline-derived CDR1 and CDR2 are SGHVS and FNYEAQ. V was clipped by 0 bases and J by 4 bases; unmatched bases: 20. This CDR3 is 21 amino acids long. For the CDR3, the DNA is TGTGCCAGCAGCTTAGCAGAAGGGGAAAGGTTCGGGACAGGGCTCCCAGATACGCAGTATTTT. Protein sequence: CASSLAEGERFGTGLPDTQYF. The whole variable domain, remainder taken from reference TRBV7-6 and TRBJ2-3, is GAGVSQSPRYKVTKRGQDVALRCDPISGHVSLYWYRQALGQGPEFLTYFNYEAQQDKSGLPNDRFSAERPEGSISTLTIQRTEQRDSAMYRCASSLAEGERFGTGLPDTQYFGPGTRLTVL.

The genes are TRBV4-3 and TRBJ2-1; 13 bases are shared with TRBD2. From germline, CDR1 is LGHNA and CDR2 YSLEER. J gave up 0 bases and V 0 bases, and 5 bases lay outside the gene matches. The length of the CDR3 is 19 residues. CDR3 DNA: TGCGCCAGCAGCCAAGAGGTTAGACTAGCGGGGGGCTCCTACAATGAGCAGTTCTTC. Translating it yields CASSQEVRLAGGSYNEQFF.

The chain couples TRBV29-1 to TRBJ1-1, with D uncertain. The CDR3 sequence is 12 residues long. Germline V lookup: CDR1 SQVTM, CDR2 ANQGSEA. Trimming left V 8 bases short and J 5 bases short, with 15 bases between. CDR3 amino acids: CSTSPQGTEAFF. CDR3 nucleotides: TGCAGCACTTCACCCCAAGGGACTGAAGCTTTCTTT. The entire variable domain, with the rest obtained from reference TRBV29-1 and TRBJ1-1, is as follows: SAVISQKPSRDICQRGTSLTIQCQVDSQVTMMFWYRQQPGQSLTLIATANQGSEATYESGFVIDKFPISRPNLTFSTLTVSNMSPEDSSIYLCSTSPQGTEAFFGQGTRLTVV.

The gene calls are TRBV9 and TRBJ1-2; no definite D call. The CDR3 is 14 residues long. Germline V lookup: CDR1 SGDLS, CDR2 YYNGEE. Between the trimmed V and J ends, which lost 0 bases and 1 base, there was a span of 7 bases. CDR3 coding DNA: TGTGCCAGCAGCGTAGACGGGGATAACTATGGCTACACCTTC. This translates into CASSVDGDNYGYTF.

For this clone: Other nucleotide sequences in the sample specify the same CDR3. V gene TRBV9 combines with J gene TRBJ2-1, with D hard to call. The germline gives CDR1 SGDLS, CDR2 YYNGEE. The CDR3 is made up of 11 amino acids. V was pared by 7 bases and J by 3 bases, with 5 bases between. The CDR3 loop reads CASGGYNEQFF. CDR3 sequence (DNA): TGTGCCAGCGGTGGCTACAATGAGCAGTTCTTC. Looking up the rest from reference TRBV9 and TRBJ2-1 gives the full variable domain: DSGVTQTPKHLITATGQRVTLRCSPRSGDLSVYWYQQSLDQGLQFLIQYYNGEERAKGNILERFSAQQFPDLHSELNLSSLELGDSALYFCASGGYNEQFFGPGTRLTVL.

The gene calls are TRBV7-8 and TRBJ2-7; 7 nucleotides line up with TRBD2. After removal of 2 bases from V and 6 bases from J, the junction contained 7 bases not matched to a gene. Germline V gene lookup returns CDR1 SGHVS and CDR2 FQNEAQ. The length of the CDR3 is 14 residues. CDR3 coding DNA: TGTGCCAGCAGCTTAAGGACTAGGCCCTCCGAGCAGTACTTC. It encodes CASSLRTRPSEQYF. The full variable domain, its missing parts supplied by reference TRBV7-8 and TRBJ2-7, is GAGVSQSPRYKVAKRGQDVALRCDPISGHVSLFWYQQALGQGPEFLTYFQNEAQLDKSGLPSDRFFAERPEGSVSTLKIQRTQQEDSAVYLCASSLRTRPSEQYFGPGTRLTVT.

The genes are TRBV7-8 and TRBJ2-3; TRBD2 matches at 14 bases. Looked up from germline, CDR1 is SGHVS and CDR2 is FQNEAQ. Trimming at V came to 3 bases and at J to 6 bases, leaving 5 bases not matched to a gene. This CDR3 region has 16 residues. The CDR3 coding sequence is TGTGCCAGCAGCTTCCCGGGACTAGCGGGAGTGGATACGCAGTATTTT. This translates into CASSFPGLAGVDTQYF.

The chain carries TRBV14 and TRBJ1-2, with 8 bases that match TRBD1. V trimming: 1 base; J trimming: 2 bases; junction bases outside the gene matches: 6. The CDR3 is 16 amino acids. In germline, CDR1 is SGHDN, CDR2 FVKESK. The CDR3 loop is CASSQVRGLWNYGYTF. The DNA of the CDR3 is TGTGCCAGCAGCCAAGTCAGGGGGCTTTGGAACTATGGCTACACCTTC.

The rearrangement links TRBV9 to TRBJ2-7; 13 bases are shared with TRBD2. CDR1 and CDR2 (germline): SGDLS, YYNGEE. V was pared by 3 bases and J by 5 bases, with 5 bases of the junction left unmatched. CDR3 length: 15 amino acids. CDR3 DNA sequence: TGTGCCAGCAGCGGAAGGACTAGCGGGAGCCACGAGCAGTACTTC. Residues: CASSGRTSGSHEQYF. Together with reference TRBV9 and TRBJ2-7, the CDR3 gives the full variable domain: DSGVTQTPKHLITATGQRVTLRCSPRSGDLSVYWYQQSLDQGLQFLIQYYNGEERAKGNILERFSAQQFPDLHSELNLSSLELGDSALYFCASSGRTSGSHEQYFGPGTRLTVT.

The rearrangement uses TRBV6-6 and TRBJ1-1; no clear D gene. The CDR3 loop spans 14 amino acids. Deletions cut 8 bases from V and 0 bases from J, with 13 bases between. Germline V gene sequence: CDR1 MNHNY, CDR2 SVGAGI (reference sequence). The CDR3 region is CASSDFSLNTEAFF. The CDR3 DNA sequence: TGTGCCAGCTCCGACTTTAGCTTGAACACTGAAGCTTTCTTT.